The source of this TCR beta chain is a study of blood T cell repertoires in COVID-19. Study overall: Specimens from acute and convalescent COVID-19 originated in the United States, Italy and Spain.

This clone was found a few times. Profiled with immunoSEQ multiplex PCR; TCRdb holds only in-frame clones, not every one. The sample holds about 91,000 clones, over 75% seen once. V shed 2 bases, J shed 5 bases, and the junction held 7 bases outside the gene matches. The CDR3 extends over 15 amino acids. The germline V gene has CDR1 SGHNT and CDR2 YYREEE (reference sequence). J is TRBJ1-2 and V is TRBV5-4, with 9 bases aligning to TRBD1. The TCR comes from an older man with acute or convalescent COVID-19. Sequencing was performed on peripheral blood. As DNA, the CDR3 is TGTGCCAGCAGCTTAGGTCCGGACAGGGGATATGGCTACACCTTC. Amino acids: CASSLGPDRGYGYTF. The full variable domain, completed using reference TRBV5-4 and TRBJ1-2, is ETGVTQSPTHLIKTRGQQVTLRCSSQSGHNTVSWYQQALGQGPQFIFQYYREEENGRGNFPPRFSGLQFPNYSSELNVNALELDDSALYLCASSLGPDRGYGYTFGSGTRLTVV.